The 22 T cell receptor beta chains below were found in one sample sequenced in a study of CD8 T cells in ankylosing spondylitis. One entry per CDR3 protein results from TCRdb running MiXCR on the 5' RACE reads. The sample includes 200,000 to 300,000 distinct CDR3 sequences, roughly a tenth seen only once; the top ten take about 3%. Sequenced sample: blood, either unsorted or a sorted T cell fraction (not recorded which). These receptors were collected from a male donor with ankylosing spondylitis or in good health (not recorded which).

This chain links TRBV5-6 with TRBJ1-1; D is possibly TRBD1 (5 bases). Trimming removed 4 bases from V and 5 bases from J, with 12 bases in between. Per the germline V gene, CDR1 is SGHDT and CDR2 is YYEEEE. The CDR3 length is 13 residues. CDR3 in amino acids: CASSRGAGTEAFF. The CDR3 coding sequence is TGTGCCAGCAGCCGAGGGGCCGGAACTGAAGCTTTCTTT.

At least ten counts were recorded for this clonotype. The chain uses TRBV7-8 and TRBJ2-1; 8 bases align to TRBD2. V lost 2 bases, J lost 7 bases, and 7 bases stayed unmatched. The CDR3 extends over 15 amino acids. Germline values: CDR1 SGHVS, CDR2 FQNEAQ. CDR3 sequence reads: CASSLIPQRGNEQFF. The CDR3 nucleotides are TGTGCCAGCAGCTTAATTCCCCAGCGGGGGAATGAGCAGTTCTTC.

The chain combines TRBV30 with TRBJ2-7; 8 bases line up with TRBD1. The junction had 5 bases not matched to a gene; V was cut back by 5 bases and J by 5 bases. CDR1 is GTSNPN, CDR2 SVGIG, per germline (reference sequence). The CDR3 sequence is 12 residues long. The CDR3 loop is CAWGQGGNEQYF. The CDR3 DNA reads as TGTGCCTGGGGACAGGGTGGGAACGAGCAGTACTTC.

V and J are TRBV3-1 and TRBJ1-2; unclear D gene. The germline V gene encodes CDR1 LGHDT and CDR2 YNNKEL (reference sequence). V shed 4 bases and J shed 1 base, with 7 bases lying between them. The CDR3 runs 13 residues. CDR3 sequence (DNA): TGTGCCAGCAGCCGGGAGGATAACTATGGCTACACCTTC. It specifies CASSREDNYGYTF.

For this clonotype: A read error is possible here, since a much larger clone lies one base away. This CDR3 is missing its conserved last phenylalanine or tryptophan, likely due to a read error. This chain uses TRBV7-2 with TRBJ1-6; the D gene is possibly TRBD1 (5 bases). V was clipped by 4 bases and J by 4 bases, with 14 bases between them. The germline V gene encodes CDR1 SGHTA and CDR2 FQGNSA. This CDR3 has 16 residues. The CDR3 protein is CASSSPEGLYNSPLHL. CDR3 sequence (DNA): TGTGCCAGCAGCTCTCCTGAGGGACTTTATAATTCACCCCTCCACCTT.

This clonotype occurred a few times. The chain couples TRBV5-1 to TRBJ2-1; 7 bases agree with TRBD1. Losses at the gene ends were 4 bases for V and 0 bases for J; bases not matched to a gene: 4. The CDR3 is 15 amino acids. Germline V lookup: CDR1 SGHRS, CDR2 YFSETQ. In DNA, the CDR3 is TGCGCCAGCAGCGAGAGGGACAGCTCCTACAATGAGCAGTTCTTC. The encoded protein is CASSERDSSYNEQFF.

This clonotype was seen only a few times. This sequence joins TRBV30 and TRBJ1-2; D remains unclear. The CDR3 spans 13 residues. V dropped 5 bases and J dropped 6 bases, with 16 bases sitting between them. CDR1 GTSNPN and CDR2 SVGIG come from the germline V gene (reference sequence). The chain's CDR3 is CAWVARAYHGYTF. DNA for the CDR3: TGTGCCTGGGTTGCCCGGGCCTATCATGGCTACACCTTC.

This clonotype has only a few counts. J is TRBJ2-7 and V is TRBV20-1; tentatively, D is TRBD1 or TRBD2 (5 bases each). The V end lost 5 bases, the J end lost 2 bases, and 13 bases lay between the germline ends. The CDR3 is made up of 13 amino acids. Germline CDR1 and CDR2: DFQATT and SNEGSKA (reference sequence). CDR3 protein: CSAADGAPYEQYF. The CDR3 bases are TGCAGTGCTGCCGACGGGGCCCCCTACGAGCAGTACTTC.

This clonotype showed up many times. The rearrangement links TRBV20-1 to TRBJ2-3, with 11 bases lining up with TRBD2. The CDR3 spans 16 residues. From germline, CDR1 is DFQATT and CDR2 SNEGSKA (reference sequence). The V and J ends lost 1 base and 1 base, in that order; junction bases with no gene match: 4. The CDR3 reads CSARVGTSGGTDTQYF. The CDR3 DNA reads as TGCAGTGCTAGAGTGGGGACTAGCGGAGGCACAGATACGCAGTATTTT.

The chain combines TRBV7-7 with TRBJ2-5; 7 positions agree with TRBD1. The CDR3 contains 15 residues. Germline assignment: CDR1 SSHAT and CDR2 FNYEAQ (reference sequence). V shed 5 bases, J shed 4 bases, and the junction held 10 bases outside the gene matches. The DNA for the CDR3 is TGTGCCAGCAGCATTGCTCAGGGGGTGGGAGAGACCCAGTACTTC. Translation gives CASSIAQGVGETQYF.

This clonotype showed up many times. The chain links TRBV12-3 or TRBV12-4 to TRBJ1-4; no clear D. Trimming left V 5 bases short and J 6 bases short, with 13 bases between. The length of the CDR3 is 14 residues. The CDR3 nucleotides are TGTGCCAGCAGTCAGACCGGGAGTGATGAAAAACTGTTTTTT. It specifies CASSQTGSDEKLFF.

This clonotype showed up many times. The rearrangement links TRBV5-1 to TRBJ1-2; a weak D match, TRBD1 (5 bases). V dropped 3 bases and J dropped 6 bases, with 15 bases sitting between them. Germline CDR1 and CDR2: SGHRS and YFSETQ. The CDR3 is 14 residues long. The chain's CDR3 is CASSSRDGDNGYTF. The DNA of the CDR3 is TGCGCCAGCAGCTCTCGGGACGGTGATAATGGCTACACCTTC.

In its sample, this clonotype was seen a few times. The chain recombines TRBV7-9 with TRBJ2-7; 7 nucleotides line up with TRBD1. Germline lookup yields CDR1 SEHNR and CDR2 FQNEAQ (reference sequence). Germline trimming cut 4 bases from V and 5 bases from J; bases unmatched to any gene: 11. The CDR3 is 15 amino acids. This CDR3 is CASSSGDRVGDEQYF. DNA of the CDR3: TGTGCCAGCAGCTCGGGCGACAGGGTCGGCGACGAGCAGTACTTC.

This clonotype was seen ten or more times. The chain employs TRBV4-2 and TRBJ1-1; D gene uncertain. Germline CDR1 is LGHNA and CDR2 is YNFKEQ. The V end lost 1 base, the J end lost 4 bases, and 10 bases lay between the germline ends. The CDR3 contains 14 residues. CDR3 loop: CASSQVGYGTEAFF. The CDR3 DNA reads TGTGCCAGCAGCCAAGTTGGGTACGGCACTGAAGCTTTCTTT.

This clonotype has at least ten counts. The rearrangement uses TRBV25-1 and TRBJ2-7; 8 nucleotides line up with TRBD1. This CDR3 contains 12 residues. V trimming: 7 bases; J trimming: 5 bases; junction bases outside the gene matches: 4. Germline assignment: CDR1 MGHDK and CDR2 SYGVNS. Here the CDR3 reads CASTGGADEQYF. The CDR3 DNA reads as TGTGCCAGCACAGGGGGCGCGGACGAGCAGTACTTC.

The genes are TRBV20-1 and TRBJ1-2, with D possibly being TRBD1 (6 bases). V dropped 2 bases and J dropped 8 bases, with 12 bases sitting between them. CDR1 and CDR2 from the germline V gene are DFQATT and SNEGSKA (reference sequence). The CDR3 is 12 residues long. The CDR3 loop reads CSARIGGGGYTF. The CDR3 bases are TGCAGTGCTAGAATAGGAGGGGGAGGCTACACCTTC.

This clonotype has at least ten counts. The chain employs TRBV15 and TRBJ2-7, with no clear D. V dropped 0 bases and J dropped 4 bases, with 4 bases sitting between them. Germline CDR1 reads LNHNV; CDR2 reads YYDKDF (reference sequence). The CDR3 runs to 12 residues. CDR3 sequence (DNA): TGTGCCACCAGCAGAGATAGATACGAGCAGTACTTC. Amino acid sequence: CATSRDRYEQYF.

This clonotype was seen more than once but under ten times. The V gene is TRBV11-1, the J gene TRBJ2-6; D is possibly TRBD2 (7 bases). The V and J ends lost 6 bases and 0 bases respectively, with 24 bases between them. CDR3 size: 20 residues. The germline V gene has CDR1 SGHAT and CDR2 FQDESV (reference sequence). The CDR3 DNA reads TGTGCCAGCAGTATCCTAGGGGGGGGGGACTCCTACTCTGGGGCCAACGTCCTGACTTTC. This sequence encodes CASSILGGGDSYSGANVLTF.

This clonotype was counted at least ten times. The chain joins TRBV29-1 to TRBJ2-3; 12 positions match TRBD1. The germline CDR1 and CDR2 sequences are SQVTM and ANQGSEA. The CDR3 runs to 16 residues. The V gene end was trimmed by 4 bases and the J gene end by 1 base; junction bases not matched to a gene: 6. The CDR3 loop is CSVAGQGAMGTDTQYF. In nucleotides, the CDR3 is TGCAGCGTTGCGGGACAGGGGGCGATGGGCACAGATACGCAGTATTTT.

This clonotype was detected ten times or more. The V gene is TRBV12-3 or TRBV12-4, the J gene TRBJ2-3; TRBD2 might be the D (5 bases). V lost 7 bases and J lost 6, with 20 bases in between. The CDR3 consists of 15 residues. The CDR3 coding sequence is TGTGCCAGCACCGTCGGACTTCTCAGTATGGATACGCAGTATTTT. It codes for CASTVGLLSMDTQYF.

This clonotype occurred many times. This chain uses TRBV12-3 or TRBV12-4 with TRBJ2-5; 8 bases align to TRBD2. This CDR3 has 17 amino acids. V was clipped by 8 bases and J by 5 bases; unmatched bases: 19. The CDR3 sequence: CASSLGGAGEGRETQYF. CDR3 DNA sequence: TGTGCCAGCTCTCTAGGGGGAGCGGGAGAAGGACGGGAGACCCAGTACTTC.

This clonotype has at least ten counts. The chain is built from TRBV12-3 or TRBV12-4 and TRBJ1-3; tentative D call: TRBD1 (6 bases). The V and J ends lost 5 bases and 2 bases respectively, with 7 bases between them. CDR3 size: 13 residues. The CDR3 coding sequence is TGTGCCAGCAGTAGGGACACTGGAAACACCATATATTTT. It is translated as CASSRDTGNTIYF.